The 20 T cell receptor beta chains below all came from one sample that was sequenced in a study of shared clonotypes between healthy human individuals. TCRdb keeps only in-frame clones here, not all; method: immunoSEQ multiplex PCR. This table has millions of clones, more than 90% appearing once. The sequencing input was naive CD4+ T cells sorted from blood. Subset specified: CD45RA+ positively selected. These receptors were collected from a young man in good health.

The rearrangement uses TRBV6-1 and TRBJ1-5, with D uncertain. CDR3 length: 15 amino acids. CDR1 is MNHNS, CDR2 SASEGT, per germline. Trimming left V 4 bases short and J 7 bases short, with 17 bases between. The CDR3 bases are TGTGCCAGCAGTGGAGCAAGACGGGGAGTACAGCCCCAGCATTTT. It yields the protein CASSGARRGVQPQHF.

This chain uses TRBV6-4 with TRBJ2-1; D tentatively reads TRBD1 or TRBD2 (5 bases each). CDR1 and CDR2 (germline): MRHNA, SNTAGT. This CDR3 is 15 amino acids long. Trimming took 6 bases from V and 0 from J, leaving 12 bases between them. The CDR3 reads CASRRDESSYNEQFF. The CDR3 bases are TGTGCCAGCAGGAGGGACGAAAGCTCCTACAATGAGCAGTTCTTC.

The rearrangement joins TRBV30 to TRBJ2-7; D gene unclear. The CDR3 spans 12 residues. Germline CDR1 reads GTSNPN; CDR2 reads SVGIG (reference sequence). The germline V and J ends were trimmed by 5 bases and 3 bases, with 11 bases remaining between them. CDR3 sequence (DNA): TGTGCCTGGTCGTCTCTCAACTACGAGCAGTACTTC. This codes for CAWSSLNYEQYF.

The V call is TRBV2, the J call TRBJ2-7; D might be TRBD1 or TRBD2, each matching 5 bases. CDR1 is SNHLY, CDR2 FYNNEI, per germline. V was pared by 5 bases and J by 2 bases, with 13 bases between. This CDR3 comprises 14 residues. The CDR3 here is CASSRWMGAYEQYF. The CDR3 DNA is TGTGCCAGCAGTCGATGGATGGGGGCCTACGAGCAGTACTTC. The full variable domain, in which reference TRBV2 and TRBJ2-7 provide the parts outside the CDR3, is EPEVTQTPSHQVTQMGQEVILRCVPISNHLYFYWYRQILGQKVEFLVSFYNNEISEKSEIFDDQFSVERPDGSNFTLKIRSTKLEDSAMYFCASSRWMGAYEQYFGPGTRLTVT.

This rearrangement joins TRBV5-6 to TRBJ1-2; the D is unclear. Germline V gene lookup returns CDR1 SGHDT and CDR2 YYEEEE. V lost 4 bases, J lost 2 bases, and 12 bases lay in between. The CDR3 runs 14 residues. CDR3 protein: CASSPDPGNYGYTF. CDR3 DNA sequence: TGTGCCAGCAGCCCAGACCCAGGAAACTATGGCTACACCTTC.

The V call is TRBV4-3, the J call TRBJ1-2; 12 positions match TRBD1. The CDR3 loop spans 14 amino acids. Trimming cost V 5 bases and J 5 bases; bases outside gene matches: 3. Per the germline V gene, CDR1 is LGHNA and CDR2 is YSLEER. The CDR3 is CASSGTGGLYGYTF. The CDR3 region has the DNA TGCGCCAGCAGCGGGACAGGGGGCTTATATGGCTACACCTTC.

Only one count was recorded for this clone. Other DNA sequences in the same sample also yield this CDR3. This chain uses TRBV5-1 with TRBJ2-7; TRBD1 matches 8 bases. The J segment lost 4 bases and the V segment lost 4 bases, leaving 7 bases of the junction unmatched. Germline V gene sequence: CDR1 SGHRS, CDR2 YFSETQ. The CDR3 contains 14 residues. CDR3 loop: CASSLEQGAYEQYF. DNA for the CDR3: TGCGCCAGCAGCCTGGAGCAGGGGGCATACGAGCAGTACTTC. Combining the CDR3 with reference TRBV5-1 and TRBJ2-7 gives the whole variable domain KAGVTQTPRYLIKTRGQQVTLSCSPISGHRSVSWYQQTPGQGLQFLFEYFSETQRNKGNFPGRFSGRQFSNSRSEMNVSTLELGDSALYLCASSLEQGAYEQYFGPGTRLTVT.

The J gene is TRBJ2-3, the V gene TRBV9, with 10 bases aligning to TRBD1. The germline CDR1 and CDR2 sequences are SGDLS and YYNGEE. This CDR3 spans 17 amino acids. The junction had 14 bases not matched to a gene; V was cut back by 4 bases and J by 6 bases. The CDR3 sequence: CASSKGSGTGARDTQYF. The CDR3 nucleotides read TGTGCCAGCAGCAAAGGATCCGGGACAGGGGCCAGGGATACGCAGTATTTT. The variable domain in full, completed from reference TRBV9 and TRBJ2-3, reads DSGVTQTPKHLITATGQRVTLRCSPRSGDLSVYWYQQSLDQGLQFLIQYYNGEERAKGNILERFSAQQFPDLHSELNLSSLELGDSALYFCASSKGSGTGARDTQYFGPGTRLTVL.

This chain connects TRBV9 to TRBJ2-5; 9 nucleotides match TRBD1. V lost 3 bases to trimming and J lost 1 base; unmatched junction nucleotides: 13. CDR1 and CDR2 (germline): SGDLS, YYNGEE. The CDR3 runs to 18 residues. Written as DNA, the CDR3 is TGTGCCAGCAGCGAGAGGGGACAGGGCTCGGGGACCCAAGAGACCCAGTACTTC. Translated, it gives CASSERGQGSGTQETQYF. Supplemented by reference TRBV9 and TRBJ2-5, the full variable domain reads DSGVTQTPKHLITATGQRVTLRCSPRSGDLSVYWYQQSLDQGLQFLIQYYNGEERAKGNILERFSAQQFPDLHSELNLSSLELGDSALYFCASSERGQGSGTQETQYFGPGTRLLVL.

This chain links TRBV19 with TRBJ1-1; 7 bases agree with TRBD1. The CDR3 length is 14 residues. Per germline, CDR1 LNHDA and CDR2 SQIVND (reference sequence). Unmatched junction bases numbered 10, after V lost 8 bases and J lost 4 bases. The DNA for the CDR3 is TGTGCCAGTCGGAGGGGGCTGGGGGGCACTGAAGCTTTCTTT. It translates to CASRRGLGGTEAFF.

The chain has TRBV12-2 and TRBJ1-5. TRBV12-2 is recorded as a pseudogene. CDR3 length: 15 residues. The CDR3 protein is CASRIWTRRDQPQHF. In DNA form, the CDR3 reads TGTGCAAGTCGCATTTGGACACGGCGGGATCAGCCCCAGCATTTT.

This rearrangement joins TRBV5-1 to TRBJ2-3; D is perhaps TRBD2 (5 bases). Trimming cost V 2 bases and J 1 base, with 11 bases left between them. The CDR3 spans 15 residues. Germline CDR1 and CDR2: SGHRS and YFSETQ. CDR3 sequence (DNA): TGCGCCAGCAGCTTTGGCAACGGGGGCACAGATACGCAGTATTTT. Protein product: CASSFGNGGTDTQYF.

This clone showed up just once. The sample holds other DNA sequences that translate to the same CDR3. The V and J genes are TRBV4-1 and TRBJ2-7; 7 nucleotides line up with TRBD2. The germline V gene encodes CDR1 MGHRA and CDR2 YSYEKL. There are 15 residues in the CDR3. The J segment lost 0 bases and the V segment lost 1 base, leaving 3 bases of the junction unmatched. Here the CDR3 reads CASSQARGSSYEQYF. The CDR3 DNA follows: TGCGCCAGCAGCCAAGCCCGCGGGAGCTCCTACGAGCAGTACTTC.

This chain uses TRBV18 with TRBJ2-2, with 8 bases matching TRBD1. V gave up 3 bases and J gave up 5 bases; unmatched junction bases: 5. The V gene's germline CDR1 is KGHSH and CDR2 LQKENI. The CDR3 has 15 amino acids. The CDR3 DNA reads TGTGCCAGCTCACCCAAGGACAGGGTGACCGGGGAGCTGTTTTTT. The encoded protein is CASSPKDRVTGELFF.

In this sample, this clone turned up once. The CDR3 region has the DNA TGTGCCAGCAGCCGATACAGGACGGGAGCCTACGAGCAGTACTTC. It is translated as CASSRYRTGAYEQYF. The rearrangement uses TRBV14 and TRBJ2-7; D may be TRBD2 (6 bases). The CDR3 loop spans 15 amino acids. Germline CDR1 SGHDN, CDR2 FVKESK. The V gene lost 4 bases and the J gene lost 2 bases, with 15 bases spanning the gap.

The chain has TRBV2 and TRBJ2-1, with no clear D. The V and J ends lost 4 bases and 0 bases respectively, with 4 bases between them. The V gene's germline CDR1 is SNHLY and CDR2 FYNNEI. This CDR3 has 13 residues. The CDR3 DNA follows: TGTGCCAGCAGTGCGCCCTCCTACAATGAGCAGTTCTTC. Protein sequence: CASSAPSYNEQFF.

The chain has TRBV5-6 and TRBJ2-5, with 7 bases identical to TRBD2. Germline V lookup: CDR1 SGHDT, CDR2 YYEEEE. This CDR3 has 15 amino acids. Trimming took 4 bases from V and 2 from J; bases not matched to a gene: 8. The CDR3 DNA reads TGTGCCAGCAGCCGCTTGGCTAGCGGTCAAGAGACCCAGTACTTC. This codes for CASSRLASGQETQYF.

The V call is TRBV2, the J call TRBJ2-2, with TRBD1 identical over 7 bases. The CDR3 loop spans 13 amino acids. Germline V CDR1 and CDR2: SNHLY, FYNNEI. J lost 7 bases, V lost 10 bases, and 9 bases had no gene match. The CDR3 nucleotides read TGTGCCACTGCCGAGGGGGCGGTCGGGGAGCTGTTTTTT. Its protein product is CATAEGAVGELFF.

The chain couples TRBV2 to TRBJ2-1; D possibly corresponds to TRBD2 (6 bases). This CDR3 spans 13 amino acids. V was shortened by 9 bases and J by 0 bases, with 9 bases between the two germline ends. Per germline, CDR1 SNHLY and CDR2 FYNNEI. CDR3 amino acids: CARAGSSYNEQFF. The CDR3 region has the DNA TGTGCCAGGGCCGGGAGCTCCTACAATGAGCAGTTCTTC. The variable domain in full, with the rest retrieved from reference TRBV2 and TRBJ2-1, is EPEVTQTPSHQVTQMGQEVILRCVPISNHLYFYWYRQILGQKVEFLVSFYNNEISEKSEIFDDQFSVERPDGSNFTLKIRSTKLEDSAMYFCARAGSSYNEQFFGPGTRLTVL.

V usage is TRBV4-3 and J usage is TRBJ1-6; 9 nucleotides line up with TRBD1. Germline V lookup: CDR1 LGHNA, CDR2 YSLEER. The V gene end was trimmed by 4 bases and the J gene end by 6 bases; junction bases not matched to a gene: 4. CDR3 length: 15 amino acids. The CDR3 coding sequence is TGCGCCAGCAGCCGAGAACAGGGGGCTAATTCACCCCTCCACTTT. It yields the protein CASSREQGANSPLHF.